Listed below are T cell receptor beta chains from one sample, sequenced in a study of cytomegalovirus exposure and HLA in healthy donors. Sequenced by immunoSEQ multiplex PCR; TCRdb stores in-frame clones only, minus some. This table holds about 210,000 clones, about 80% found once. The sample was PBMCs. These receptors all stem from a man aged 35 to 55 in good health and CMV-seropositive. CDR3s include the opening cysteine and the closing phenylalanine or tryptophan.

TRBJ1-1 13 TRBV19 CASRERANTEAFF
TRBJ1-2 15 TRBV4-2 CASSQVSGTNYGYTF
TRBJ2-3 14 TRBV2 CASRTTGGTDTQYF
TRBJ2-1 18 TRBV5-1 CASSGRKLAGGSYNEQFF
TRBJ2-1 14 TRBV5-1 CASSLVSLSNEQFF
TRBJ2-5 17 TRBV7-2 CASSSRLKRTSEETQYF
TRBJ2-4 16 TRBV9 CASSVAAGVAKNIQYF
TRBJ2-1 13 TRBV11-2 CASRSSGSNEQFF
TRBJ2-5 15 TRBV21-1 CASSTDRESQETQYF
TRBJ2-1 15 TRBV7-9 CASSSQASSYNEQFF
TRBJ2-5 15 TRBV9 CASSVEDGSGATQYF
TRBJ1-1 14 TRBV10-1 CASSSGDANTEAFF
TRBJ1-5 16 TRBV7-8 CASSLVSRRANQPQHF
TRBJ1-3 14 TRBV5-1 CASSPGSSGNTIYF
TRBJ2-3 17 TRBV7-9 CASSPPAGGYLSDTQYF
TRBJ1-2 14 TRBV2 CASRMGRGSYGYTF
TRBJ1-1 12 TRBV19 CATTQGSTEAFF
TRBJ2-1 15 TRBV7-3 CASSILAGGYNEQFF
TRBJ2-2 15 TRBV15 CATSPQTPKTGELFF
TRBJ2-5 13 TRBV11-2 CASSSLRGETQYF
TRBJ2-7 13 TRBV10-3 CAISGGRFDEQYF
TRBJ1-1 11 TRBV5-6 CASSLGREANF
TRBJ2-1 15 TRBV5-4 CASSLRGSGYNEQFF
TRBJ2-7 11 TRBV20-1 CSGAPTYEQYF
TRBJ2-5 18 TRBV12-5 CASGLGQGAGGAQETQYF
TRBJ2-7 15 TRBV7-8 CASSLGTGDFYEQYF
TRBJ1-2 15 TRBV7-2 CASSLARGATGGYTF
TRBJ2-5 15 TRBV2 CASKPADTGEETQYF
TRBJ1-1 15 TRBV4-1 CASSPRGTGTPEAFF
TRBJ1-5 16 TRBV23-1 CASSHDRGYSNQPQHF
TRBJ2-7 15 TRBV11-1 CASSLADRASYEQYF
TRBJ2-5 16 TRBV7-5 CARSALNPGSQETQYF
TRBJ1-2 15 TRBV6-5 CASSKYSRGREGYTF
TRBJ1-2 12 TRBV11-1 CASSLDGYGYTF
TRBJ2-6 15 TRBV7-9 CASSTPSSGANVLTF
TRBJ1-3 14 TRBV6-5 CASIDRGSGNTIYF
TRBJ2-7 14 TRBV27 CASSLSTSYYEQYF